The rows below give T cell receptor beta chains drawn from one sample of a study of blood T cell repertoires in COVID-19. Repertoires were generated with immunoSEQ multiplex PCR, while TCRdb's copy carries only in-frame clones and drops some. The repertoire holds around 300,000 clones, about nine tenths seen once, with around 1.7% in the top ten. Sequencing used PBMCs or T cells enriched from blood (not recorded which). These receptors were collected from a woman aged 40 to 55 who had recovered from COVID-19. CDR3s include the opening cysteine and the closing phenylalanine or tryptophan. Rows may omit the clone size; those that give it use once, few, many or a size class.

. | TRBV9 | CASSATPGGANTIYF
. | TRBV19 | CASRAPGQTATNEKLFF
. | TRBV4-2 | CASSQDRGSVSYNEQFF
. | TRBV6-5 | CASSSTTGGEQFF
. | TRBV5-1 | CASSPWGQGWGGRYNEQFF
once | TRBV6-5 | CASLRDYGYTF
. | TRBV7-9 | CASSFSTYTDTQYF
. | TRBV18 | CASSLGQAAGNTIYF
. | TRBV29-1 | CSPKRGRVEKLFF
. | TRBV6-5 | CASTSTPDTGELFF
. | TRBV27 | CASSPRAYSNQPQHF
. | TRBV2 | CASSEGYSGNTIYF
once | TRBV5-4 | CASSLVGLATGELFF
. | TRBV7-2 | CASNRHRGTSGLIGETQYF
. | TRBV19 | CASSQTNLRDEQYF
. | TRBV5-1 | CASSPQASGNTIYF
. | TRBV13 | CASSSGTSGITGELFF
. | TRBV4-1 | CASSQVGTAQETQYF
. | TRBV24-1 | CATSDPGTIKQFF
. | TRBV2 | CASYAIGTNGYTF
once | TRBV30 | CAWRTGESTEAFF
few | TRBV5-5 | CASSFRIGQKAFF
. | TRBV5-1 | CASSFLAGSYNEQFF
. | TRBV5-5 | CASSLALVPTYGYTF
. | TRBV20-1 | CSASWLAASTDTQYF
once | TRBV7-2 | CASSIRGSGYTF
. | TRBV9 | CASSVTGNTEAFF
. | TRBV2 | CASSRGAANTEAFF
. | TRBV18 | CASSPSYGLQPQHF
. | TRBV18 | CASSPLQGDEKLFF
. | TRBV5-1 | CASSLGLAGQNEQFF
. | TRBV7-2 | CASSLGHLSYEQYF
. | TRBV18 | CASSPRTGGGSPLHF
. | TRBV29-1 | CSVGDRGYGYTF
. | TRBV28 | CASNPTGGPNEKLFF
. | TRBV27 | CASSLISGGGNSPLHF
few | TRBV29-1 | CSVEQMISNGYTF
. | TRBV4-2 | CASSRTGTDTQYF
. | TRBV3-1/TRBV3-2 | CASSQEAARNTGELFF
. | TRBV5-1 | CASSWQGYGQNTEAFF
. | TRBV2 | CASSLDSGTNEQFF
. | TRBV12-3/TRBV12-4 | CASSSHRTQPQHF
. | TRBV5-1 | CASSPQGNQPQHF
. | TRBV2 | CASSTGGSTEAFF